A single sample gave rise to the 4 T cell receptor beta chains below, sequenced in a study of blood T cell repertoires in COVID-19. The data were produced by immunoSEQ multiplex PCR, yet TCRdb's version contains in-frame clones alone and is incomplete. This sample has about 200,000 clones, with more than 75% found just once. The sequencing sample was made of peripheral blood. The receptors here all came from a human donor in a cohort sampled during active COVID-19.

The genes are TRBV7-9 and TRBJ2-1; 10 bases fit TRBD2. V was clipped by 4 bases and J by 1 base; unmatched bases: 4. Germline CDR1 is SEHNR and CDR2 is FQNEAQ (reference sequence). This CDR3 has 16 residues. CDR3 region: CASSSQAGGSYNEQFF. The CDR3 coding sequence is TGTGCCAGCAGCTCACAAGCGGGGGGGTCCTACAATGAGCAGTTCTTC.

This chain connects TRBV19 to TRBJ2-7; 12 nucleotides agree with TRBD2. The CDR3 is 15 residues long. Germline V gene lookup returns CDR1 LNHDA and CDR2 SQIVND (reference sequence). Trimming removed 4 bases from V and 4 bases from J; junction bases left unmatched: 5. The CDR3 nucleotides are TGTGCCAGTAGTAAACTGACTAGCGGGGGTTACGAGCAGTACTTC. Protein product: CASSKLTSGGYEQYF.

This clone was seen only once. The chain combines TRBV20-1 with TRBJ2-7, with D possibly matching TRBD2 (5 bases). The V end lost 3 bases, the J end lost 9 bases, and 12 bases lay between the germline ends. The CDR3 is 11 residues long. Germline values: CDR1 DFQATT, CDR2 SNEGSKA (reference sequence). The CDR3 bases are TGCAGTGCTAGTCCGGACTCTGGGCAGTACTTC. This gives the protein CSASPDSGQYF.

V and J are TRBV29-1 and TRBJ1-2, with D hard to call. The V end was cut by 5 bases, the J end by 8 bases, with 18 bases between. Germline V gives CDR1 SQVTM, CDR2 ANQGSEA. This CDR3 is built from 13 residues. The CDR3 sequence is CSVYGLPQWGYTF. As DNA, the CDR3 is TGCAGCGTTTACGGACTCCCCCAGTGGGGCTACACCTTC.